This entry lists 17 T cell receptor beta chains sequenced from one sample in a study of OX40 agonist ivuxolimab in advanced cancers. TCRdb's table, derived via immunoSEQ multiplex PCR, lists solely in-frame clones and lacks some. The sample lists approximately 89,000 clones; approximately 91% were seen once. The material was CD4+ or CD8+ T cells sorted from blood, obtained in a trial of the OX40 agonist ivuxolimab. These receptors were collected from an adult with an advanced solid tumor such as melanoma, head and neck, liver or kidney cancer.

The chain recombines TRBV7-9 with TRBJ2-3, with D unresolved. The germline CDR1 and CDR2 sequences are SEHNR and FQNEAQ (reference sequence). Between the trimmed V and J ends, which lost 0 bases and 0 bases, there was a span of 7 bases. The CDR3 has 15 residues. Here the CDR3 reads CASSLAATSTDTQYF. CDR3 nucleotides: TGTGCCAGCAGCTTAGCAGCAACTAGCACAGATACGCAGTATTTT.

This chain's CDR3 is CASSPGVSYNSPLHF. The CDR3 DNA reads as TGTGCCAGCAGCCCAGGGGTGTCCTATAATTCACCCCTCCACTTT. The V and J genes are TRBV16 and TRBJ1-6; tentative D call: TRBD1 (6 bases). Germline V gene lookup returns CDR1 KGHSY and CDR2 FQNENV. V was pared by 4 bases and J by 1 base, with 8 bases between. The CDR3 has 15 residues.

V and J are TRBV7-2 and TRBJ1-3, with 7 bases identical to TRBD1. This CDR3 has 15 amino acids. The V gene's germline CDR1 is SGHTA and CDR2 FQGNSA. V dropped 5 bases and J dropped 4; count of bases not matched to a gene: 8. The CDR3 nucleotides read TGTGCCAGCAGCCTCAACCGGGACAGAGGAAACACCATATATTTT. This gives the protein CASSLNRDRGNTIYF.

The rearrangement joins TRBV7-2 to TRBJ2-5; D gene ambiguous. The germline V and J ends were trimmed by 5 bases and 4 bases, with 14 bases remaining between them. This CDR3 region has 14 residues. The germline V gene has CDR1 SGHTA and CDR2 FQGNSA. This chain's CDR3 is CASSPGTSPETQYF. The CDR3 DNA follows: TGTGCCAGCAGCCCAGGCACCTCCCCAGAGACCCAGTACTTC.

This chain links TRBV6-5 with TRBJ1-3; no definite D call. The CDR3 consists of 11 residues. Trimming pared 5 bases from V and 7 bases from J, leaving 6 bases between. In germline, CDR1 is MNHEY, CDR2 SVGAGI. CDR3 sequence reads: CASSTWNTIYF. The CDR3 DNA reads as TGTGCCAGCAGTACCTGGAACACCATATATTTT.

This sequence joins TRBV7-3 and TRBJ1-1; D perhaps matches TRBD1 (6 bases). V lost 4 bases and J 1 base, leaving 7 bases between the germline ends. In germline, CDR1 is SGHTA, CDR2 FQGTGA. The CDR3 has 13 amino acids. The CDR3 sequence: CASSSGQNTEAFF. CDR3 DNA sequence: TGTGCCAGCAGCTCGGGACAGAACACTGAAGCTTTCTTT.

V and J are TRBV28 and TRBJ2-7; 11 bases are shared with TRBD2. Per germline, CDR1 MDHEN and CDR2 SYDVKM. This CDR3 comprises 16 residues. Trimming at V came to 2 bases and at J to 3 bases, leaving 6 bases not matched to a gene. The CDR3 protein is CASSLPGTSGSYEQYF. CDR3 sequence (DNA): TGTGCCAGCAGTTTACCCGGGACTAGCGGAAGCTACGAGCAGTACTTC.

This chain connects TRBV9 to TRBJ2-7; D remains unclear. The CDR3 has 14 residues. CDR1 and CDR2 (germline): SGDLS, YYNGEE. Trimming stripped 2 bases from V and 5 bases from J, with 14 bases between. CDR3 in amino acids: CASSVRPSKDEQYF. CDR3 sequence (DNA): TGTGCCAGCAGCGTCAGGCCTTCTAAGGACGAGCAGTACTTC.

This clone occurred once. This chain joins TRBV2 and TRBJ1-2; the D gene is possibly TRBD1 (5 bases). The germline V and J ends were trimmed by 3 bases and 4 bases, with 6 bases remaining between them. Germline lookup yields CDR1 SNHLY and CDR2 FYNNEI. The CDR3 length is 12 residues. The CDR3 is CASSDGAYGYTF. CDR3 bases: TGTGCCAGCAGTGATGGGGCCTATGGCTACACCTTC.

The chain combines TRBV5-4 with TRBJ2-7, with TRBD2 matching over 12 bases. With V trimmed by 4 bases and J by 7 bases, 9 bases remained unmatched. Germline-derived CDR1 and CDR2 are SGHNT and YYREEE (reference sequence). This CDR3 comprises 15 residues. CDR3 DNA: TGTGCCAGCAGCGTATCTAGCGGGAGGGCCGGTGAGCAGTACTTC. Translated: CASSVSSGRAGEQYF.

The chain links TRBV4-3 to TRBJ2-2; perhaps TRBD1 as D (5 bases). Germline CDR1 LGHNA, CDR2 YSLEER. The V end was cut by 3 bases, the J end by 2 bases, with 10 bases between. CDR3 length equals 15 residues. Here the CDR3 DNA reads TGCGCCAGCAGCCAGGAAGACAGCAACACCGGGGAGCTGTTTTTT. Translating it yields CASSQEDSNTGELFF.

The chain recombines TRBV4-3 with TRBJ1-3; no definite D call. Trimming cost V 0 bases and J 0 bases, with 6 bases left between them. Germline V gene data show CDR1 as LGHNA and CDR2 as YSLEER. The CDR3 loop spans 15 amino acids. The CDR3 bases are TGCGCCAGCAGCCAAGAGCCAGGCTCTGGAAACACCATATATTTT. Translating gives CASSQEPGSGNTIYF.

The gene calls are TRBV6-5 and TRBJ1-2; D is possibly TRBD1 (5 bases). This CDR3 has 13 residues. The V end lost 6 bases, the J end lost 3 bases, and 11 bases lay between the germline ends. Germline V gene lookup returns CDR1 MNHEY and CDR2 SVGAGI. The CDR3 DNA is TGTGCCAGCAGAAGAGGACAATACTATGGCTACACCTTC. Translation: CASRRGQYYGYTF.

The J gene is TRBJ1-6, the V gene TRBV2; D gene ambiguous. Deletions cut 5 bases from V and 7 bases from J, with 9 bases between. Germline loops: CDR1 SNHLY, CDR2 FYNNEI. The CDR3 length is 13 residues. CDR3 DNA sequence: TGTGCCAGCAGTCTTTCATCAAATTCACCCCTCCACTTT. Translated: CASSLSSNSPLHF.

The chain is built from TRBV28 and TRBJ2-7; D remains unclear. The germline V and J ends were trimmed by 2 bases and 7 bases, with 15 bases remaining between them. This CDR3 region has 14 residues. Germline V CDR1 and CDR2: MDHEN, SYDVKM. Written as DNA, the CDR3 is TGTGCCAGCAGTTTAAGCGACCCAGTACGGGAGCAGTACTTC. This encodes CASSLSDPVREQYF.

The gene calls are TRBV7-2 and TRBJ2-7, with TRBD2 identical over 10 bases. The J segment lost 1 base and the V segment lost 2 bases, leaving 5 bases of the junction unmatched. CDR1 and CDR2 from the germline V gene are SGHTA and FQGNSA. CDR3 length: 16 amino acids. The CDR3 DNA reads TGTGCCAGCAGCTTAATACTAGCGGGACCATCCTACGAGCAGTACTTC. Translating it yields CASSLILAGPSYEQYF.

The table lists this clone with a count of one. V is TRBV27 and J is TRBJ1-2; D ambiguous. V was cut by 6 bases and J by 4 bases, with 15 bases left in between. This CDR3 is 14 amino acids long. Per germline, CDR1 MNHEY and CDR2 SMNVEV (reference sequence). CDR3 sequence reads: CASRGILDPYGYTF. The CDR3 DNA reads TGTGCCAGCAGGGGGATTTTAGATCCCTATGGCTACACCTTC.